The next 2 T cell receptor beta chains were all read from a single sample in a study of vaccination and CD4 T cells after COVID-19. Cultured CD4+ T-cell DNA underwent Oncomine TCR Beta short-read sequencing. TCRdb passed the PCR reads through MiXCR, listing each CDR3 protein once. This sample has approximately 27,000 distinct CDR3 sequences, with roughly a third found just once. These receptors lack a known antigen. Specified time point: late sampling 161 to 241 days after vaccination in three convalescent patients. Specified treatment: approximately 9-day PBMC culture with coronavirus spike peptide pools or control peptides (ViraFEST assay). The sample consisted of CD4+ T cells from blood, cultured in vitro, taken about 7 months after SARS-CoV-2 vaccination. Source of these receptors: a human donor who had recovered from COVID-19.

This chain joins TRBV4-3 and TRBJ2-4, with D possibly TRBD1 on 5 matching bases. Trimming removed 2 bases at V and 1 base at J, with 21 bases between. The CDR3 is 19 amino acids. Germline V gives CDR1 LGHNA, CDR2 YSLEER. The CDR3 here is CASSQTRAGQHGAKNIQYF. CDR3 bases: TGCGCCAGCAGCCAAACAAGGGCAGGGCAACATGGGGCCAAAAACATTCAGTACTTC.

V is TRBV27 and J is TRBJ2-1, with 8 bases identical to TRBD2. The germline V gene encodes CDR1 MNHEY and CDR2 SMNVEV (reference sequence). This CDR3 is 18 amino acids long. Trimming at V came to 1 base and at J to 5 bases, leaving 13 bases not matched to a gene. CDR3 nucleotides: TGTGCCAGCAGTTTATTGGGGCAGCGGGAGTCCCTTAACAATGAGCAGTTCTTC. This translates into CASSLLGQRESLNNEQFF.